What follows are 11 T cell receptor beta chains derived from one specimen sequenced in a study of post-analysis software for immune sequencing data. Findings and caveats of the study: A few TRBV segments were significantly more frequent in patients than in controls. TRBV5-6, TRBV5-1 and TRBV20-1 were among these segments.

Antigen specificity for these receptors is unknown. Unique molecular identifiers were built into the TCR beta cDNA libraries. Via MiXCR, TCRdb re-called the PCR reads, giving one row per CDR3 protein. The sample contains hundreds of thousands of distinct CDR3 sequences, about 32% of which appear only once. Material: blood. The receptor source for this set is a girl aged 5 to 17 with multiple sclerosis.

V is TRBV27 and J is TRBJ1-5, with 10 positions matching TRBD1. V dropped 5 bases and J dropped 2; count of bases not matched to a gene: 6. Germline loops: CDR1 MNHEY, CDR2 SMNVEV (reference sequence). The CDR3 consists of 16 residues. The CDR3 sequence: CASSKKGTGGNQPQHF. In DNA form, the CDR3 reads TGTGCCAGCAGTAAAAAAGGGACAGGGGGCAATCAGCCCCAGCATTTT.

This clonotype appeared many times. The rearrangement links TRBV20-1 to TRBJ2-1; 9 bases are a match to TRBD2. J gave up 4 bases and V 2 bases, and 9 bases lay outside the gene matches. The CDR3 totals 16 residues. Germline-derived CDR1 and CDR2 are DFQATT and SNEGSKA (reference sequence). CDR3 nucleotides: TGCAGTGCTAGAACTAGCGGGCCAGAGATATACAATGAGCAGTTCTTC. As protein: CSARTSGPEIYNEQFF.

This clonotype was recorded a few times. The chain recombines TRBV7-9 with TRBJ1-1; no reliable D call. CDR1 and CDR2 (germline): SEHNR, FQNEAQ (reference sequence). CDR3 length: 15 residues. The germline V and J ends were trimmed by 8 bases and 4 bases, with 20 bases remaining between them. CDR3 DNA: TGTGCCAGCCAAGCTTTGGGTTTTACATCCACTGAAGCTTTCTTT. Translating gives CASQALGFTSTEAFF. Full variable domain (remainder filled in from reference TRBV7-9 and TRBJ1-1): DTGVSQNPRHKITKRGQNVTFRCDPISEHNRLYWYRQTLGQGPEFLTYFQNEAQLEKSRLLSDRFSAERPKGSFSTLEIQRTEQGDSAMYLCASQALGFTSTEAFFGQGTRLTVV.

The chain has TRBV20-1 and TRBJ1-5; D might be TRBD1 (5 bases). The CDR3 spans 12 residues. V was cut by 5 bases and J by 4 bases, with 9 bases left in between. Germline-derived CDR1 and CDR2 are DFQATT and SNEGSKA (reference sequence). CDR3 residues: CSALNRNQPQHF. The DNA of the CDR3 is TGCAGTGCTTTAAACAGGAATCAGCCCCAGCATTTT.

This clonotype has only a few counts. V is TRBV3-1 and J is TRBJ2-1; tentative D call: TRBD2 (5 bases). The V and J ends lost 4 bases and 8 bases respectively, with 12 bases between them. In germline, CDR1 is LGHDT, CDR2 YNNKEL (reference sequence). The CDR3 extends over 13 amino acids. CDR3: CASSRHGGDEQFF. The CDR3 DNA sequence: TGTGCCAGCAGCCGACATGGAGGCGATGAGCAGTTCTTC.

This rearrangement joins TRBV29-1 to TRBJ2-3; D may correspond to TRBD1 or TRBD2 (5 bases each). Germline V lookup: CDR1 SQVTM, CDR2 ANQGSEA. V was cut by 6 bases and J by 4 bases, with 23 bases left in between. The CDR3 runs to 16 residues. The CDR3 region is CSVAKGGGNAADTQYF. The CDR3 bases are TGCAGCGTCGCAAAAGGTGGGGGTAATGCCGCAGATACGCAGTATTTT.

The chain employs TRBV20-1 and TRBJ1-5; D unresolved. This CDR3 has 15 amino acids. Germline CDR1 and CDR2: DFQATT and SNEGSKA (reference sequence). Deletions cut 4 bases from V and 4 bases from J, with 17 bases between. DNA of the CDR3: TGCAGTGCTAAGCCAGTCGGCAGAGTTAATCAGCCCCAGCATTTT. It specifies CSAKPVGRVNQPQHF.

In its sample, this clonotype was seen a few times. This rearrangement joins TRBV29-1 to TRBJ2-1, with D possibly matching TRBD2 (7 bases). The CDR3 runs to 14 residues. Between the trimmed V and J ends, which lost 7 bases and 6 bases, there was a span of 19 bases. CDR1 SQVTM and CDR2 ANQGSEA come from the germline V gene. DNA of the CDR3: TGCAGCGGAGGGACGGGGGGCTCGTTCAATGAGCAGTTCTTC. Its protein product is CSGGTGGSFNEQFF.

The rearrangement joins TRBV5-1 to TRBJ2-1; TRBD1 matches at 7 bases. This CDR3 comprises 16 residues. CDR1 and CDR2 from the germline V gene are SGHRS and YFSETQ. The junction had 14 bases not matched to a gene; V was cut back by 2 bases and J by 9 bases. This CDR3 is CASSFTFDRASGEQFF. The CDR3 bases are TGCGCCAGCAGCTTCACGTTTGACAGGGCAAGTGGTGAGCAGTTCTTC.

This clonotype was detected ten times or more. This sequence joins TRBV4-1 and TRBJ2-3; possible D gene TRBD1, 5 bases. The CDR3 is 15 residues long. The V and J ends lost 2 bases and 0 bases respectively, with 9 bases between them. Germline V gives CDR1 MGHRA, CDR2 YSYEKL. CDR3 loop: CASSQQGTSTDTQYF. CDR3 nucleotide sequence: TGCGCCAGCAGCCAACAGGGCACTAGCACAGATACGCAGTATTTT.

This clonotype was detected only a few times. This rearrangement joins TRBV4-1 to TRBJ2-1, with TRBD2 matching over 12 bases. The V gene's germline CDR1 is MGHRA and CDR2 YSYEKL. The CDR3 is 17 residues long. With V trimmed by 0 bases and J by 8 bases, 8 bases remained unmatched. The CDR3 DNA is TGCGCCAGCAGCCAAGATCCTAGCGGGGGGGCCAGAGATGAGCAGTTCTTC. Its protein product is CASSQDPSGGARDEQFF.